This T cell receptor (beta chain) is from a study of cytomegalovirus exposure and HLA in healthy donors. Germline lookup yields CDR1 SGHTA and CDR2 FQGNSA. The CDR3 covers 15 residues. 60 Vbeta and 13 Jbeta primers were used in PCR. Original processing methods: The authors later counted 70 million to 85 million unique TCR beta chains, some 10 million of them shared. TCRdb keeps only in-frame clones here, not all; method: immunoSEQ multiplex PCR. V, J and clone size are taken as reported in that table, and D and trimming were inferred from the DNA itself. The repertoire holds some 150,000 clones, with around 84% as singletons. General study results and limits: The productive fraction for most TCR beta V segments was about 90% or about 30% in an earlier analysis. As was reported, the HLA-A and HLA-B alleles of most subjects were accurately predicted from TCR beta sequences.

Comment on this clone: What it binds is not known.

The chain has TRBV7-2 and TRBJ2-5, with D possibly matching TRBD1 (6 bases). TRBJ2-7 matches the DNA end more closely, so the J call is doubtful. Sequenced: PBMCs. This sequence originates from a woman between 18 and 29 years old in good health and CMV-seronegative. The CDR3 sequence is CASSPDSALTYEQYF. CDR3 coding DNA: TGTGCCAGCAGCCCGGACAGTGCACTTACCTACGAGCAGTACTTC.